This is a list of T cell receptor beta chains from one sample in a study of monozygotic twins with inflammatory bowel disease. For each CDR3 protein, TCRdb gives one entry from its re-call of the 5' RACE reads, without DNA. The clone table shows 190,000 or so distinct CDR3 sequences, with the ten largest holding 1.6%. The sample taken for sequencing was blood. The source of these receptors is a human donor with ulcerative colitis or Crohn's disease, or a healthy co-twin of an affected twin (not recorded which). Each CDR3 is given with its conserved first and last residue.

TRBV20-1	TRBJ1-2	CSARGPTGIVYGYTF
TRBV5-1	TRBJ1-4	CASSPPGPNEKLFF
TRBV12-3/TRBV12-4	TRBJ1-1	CASRLTGSFSEAFF
TRBV5-1	TRBJ2-3	CASSLGTGQLTDTQYF
TRBV5-1	TRBJ1-1	CASSSNDGRNTEAFF
TRBV20-1	TRBJ1-1	CSARGTIIGRTEAFF
TRBV5-1	TRBJ2-1	CASSLANRGNEQFF
TRBV18	TRBJ1-1	CASSPYDSEVGTEAFF
TRBV19	TRBJ2-1	CASSIGLAGGWRNEQFF
TRBV14	TRBJ2-1	CASSQLMRAPINEQFF
TRBV20-1	TRBJ2-3	CSARDRRHLGTDTQYF
TRBV11-2	TRBJ2-1	CASSSLRRLSSYNEQFF
TRBV20-1	TRBJ2-4	CSAPGLVAKNIQYF
TRBV6-5	TRBJ2-2	CASSYGTHLSWGELFF
TRBV7-9	TRBJ2-7	CASSPGLAGDLYEQYF
TRBV18	TRBJ2-2	CASSPSGTGELFF
TRBV5-1	TRBJ2-3	CASSPRLATDTQYF
TRBV5-1	TRBJ1-1	CASSFVQGETEAFF
TRBV7-9	TRBJ2-1	CASSFGHYNEQFF
TRBV20-1	TRBJ2-7	CSASLARSSYEQYF
TRBV6-1	TRBJ1-3	CASKSQFSGNTIYF
TRBV5-4	TRBJ2-2	CASSFKLHTGELFF
TRBV4-2	TRBJ1-5	CASSQDRGRQPQHF
TRBV3-1	TRBJ2-2	CASSQSTPHTGELFF
TRBV7-2	TRBJ2-2	CASSLQGQINTGELFF
TRBV5-5	TRBJ1-1	CASNPTEYRKAFF
TRBV15	TRBJ1-4	CATTGLSHEKLFF
TRBV11-2	TRBJ2-1	CASSSRRGTVGNEQFF
TRBV19	TRBJ1-2	CASSVEKGYGYTF
TRBV5-1	TRBJ1-2	CASSSETGNGYTF
TRBV7-9	TRBJ1-1	CASSPTGGSGGTEAFF
TRBV5-1	TRBJ2-3	CASSSAERSGTDTQYF
TRBV24-1	TRBJ2-1	CATTDRFNEQFF
TRBV3-1	TRBJ2-7	CASSQWPAYEQYF
TRBV20-1	TRBJ1-2	CSATVQGANGYTF
TRBV5-1	TRBJ2-2	CASSLASGIPGELFF
TRBV7-8	TRBJ2-2	CASSPRGGLTGELFF
TRBV2	TRBJ1-4	CASSEGQGDEKLFF
TRBV27	TRBJ1-6	CASSLSAPNSPLHF
TRBV7-9	TRBJ2-5	CASSFWGQETQYF
TRBV5-1	TRBJ1-1	CASSRVSMNTEAFF